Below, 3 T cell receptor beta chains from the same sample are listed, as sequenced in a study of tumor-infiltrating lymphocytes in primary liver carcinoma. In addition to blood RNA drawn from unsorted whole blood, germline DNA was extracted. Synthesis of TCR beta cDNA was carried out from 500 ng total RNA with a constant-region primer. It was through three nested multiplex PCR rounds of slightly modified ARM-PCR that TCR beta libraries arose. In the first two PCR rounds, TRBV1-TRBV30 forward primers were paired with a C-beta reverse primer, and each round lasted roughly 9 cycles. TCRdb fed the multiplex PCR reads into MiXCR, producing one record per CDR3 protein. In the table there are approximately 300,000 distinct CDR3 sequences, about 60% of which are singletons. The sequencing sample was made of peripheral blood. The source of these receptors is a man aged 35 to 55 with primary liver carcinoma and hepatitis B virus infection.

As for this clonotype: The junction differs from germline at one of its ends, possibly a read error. The CDR3 region is CASSYDRRGAEAFF. CDR3 DNA sequence: TGTGCCAGCAGTTACGACAGGAGGGGCGCTGAGGCTTTCTTT. The chain uses TRBV6-6 and TRBJ1-1; maybe TRBD1 (6 bases). Germline V gene sequence: CDR1 MNHNY, CDR2 SVGAGI (reference sequence). There are 14 residues in the CDR3.

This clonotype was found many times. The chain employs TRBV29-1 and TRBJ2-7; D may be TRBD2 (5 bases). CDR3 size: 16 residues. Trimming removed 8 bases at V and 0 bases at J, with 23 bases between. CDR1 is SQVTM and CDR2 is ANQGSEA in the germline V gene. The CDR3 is CSPVRGSQNSSYEQYF. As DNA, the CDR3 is TGCAGCCCTGTTCGGGGTTCCCAAAACTCCTCCTACGAGCAGTACTTC.

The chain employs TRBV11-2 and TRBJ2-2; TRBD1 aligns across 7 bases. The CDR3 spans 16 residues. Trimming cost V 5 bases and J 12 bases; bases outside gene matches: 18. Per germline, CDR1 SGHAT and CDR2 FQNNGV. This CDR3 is CASSPWTGRGTGKLFF. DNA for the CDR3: TGTGCCAGCAGCCCATGGACAGGTCGGGGAACCGGAAAGCTGTTTTTT.